These T cell receptor beta chains were read from a single sample in a study of cytomegalovirus exposure and HLA in healthy donors. Here immunoSEQ multiplex PCR was the method, and the copy in TCRdb shows in-frame clones only, minus some. The data show 130,000 to 150,000 clones, more than 75% seen once. Material for sequencing was PBMCs. These receptors came from a male donor in good health and CMV-seronegative. CDR3s include the opening cysteine and the closing phenylalanine or tryptophan. Each record gives: CDR3 length, D gene, V gene, J gene, CDR3 DNA, CDR3 protein. A D gene is named only where the DNA matches it firmly.

length: 16
D: .
V: TRBV19
J: TRBJ1-3
DNA: TGTGCCAGTAGTCCCGGGACTCATAGTGCCGGAAACACCATATATTTT
CDR3: CASSPGTHSAGNTIYF

length: 14
D: TRBD1
V: TRBV28
J: TRBJ2-7
DNA: TGTGCCAGCAGAGGACAGGGAAGCTCCTACGAGCAGTACTTC
CDR3: CASRGQGSSYEQYF

length: 17
D: .
V: TRBV28
J: TRBJ1-1
DNA: TGTGCCAGCAGACAAGACAGTTCCTGGGGGGTGAACACTGAAGCTTTCTTT
CDR3: CASRQDSSWGVNTEAFF

length: 13
D: .
V: TRBV2
J: TRBJ2-2
DNA: TGTGCCAGCAGACCCACAGCTACCGGGGAGCTGTTTTTT
CDR3: CASRPTATGELFF

length: 11
D: .
V: TRBV7-9
J: TRBJ2-7
DNA: TGTGCCAGCAGCATATCGGGCGAGCAGTACTTC
CDR3: CASSISGEQYF

length: 14
D: .
V: TRBV2
J: TRBJ2-6
DNA: TGTGCCAGCAGTGGTCGTTCTGGGGCCAACGTCCTGACTTTC
CDR3: CASSGRSGANVLTF

length: 12
D: .
V: TRBV28
J: TRBJ1-5
DNA: TGTGCCAGCACGGAGGGCAATCAGCCCCAGCATTTT
CDR3: CASTEGNQPQHF

length: 15
D: .
V: TRBV5-1
J: TRBJ2-7
DNA: TGCGCCAGCAGCTTGGGCGCCTCCGACTCCTACGAGCAGTACTTC
CDR3: CASSLGASDSYEQYF

length: 14
D: .
V: TRBV28
J: TRBJ1-4
DNA: TGTGCCAGCAGTTCCGGACAAGGACGTGAAAAACTGTTTTTT
CDR3: CASSSGQGREKLFF

length: 15
D: .
V: TRBV19
J: TRBJ2-6
DNA: TGTGCCAGTACCCTTACCTACTCTGGGGCCAACGTCCTGACTTTC
CDR3: CASTLTYSGANVLTF

length: 15
D: .
V: TRBV7-2
J: TRBJ2-7
DNA: TGTGCCAGCAGCTCCCGGGCTGACAGCTCCTACGAGCAGTACTTC
CDR3: CASSSRADSSYEQYF

length: 14
D: .
V: TRBV7-3
J: TRBJ1-1
DNA: TGTGCCAGCAGCCCTCCGGGAGCCAACACTGAAGCTTTCTTT
CDR3: CASSPPGANTEAFF

length: 20
D: TRBD1
V: TRBV4-3
J: TRBJ1-2
DNA: TGCGCCAGCAGCCAAGACGCCCCGGGACAGGGGTTCTATAGTAACTATGGCTACACCTTC
CDR3: CASSQDAPGQGFYSNYGYTF